The 21 T cell receptor beta chains reported below all come from one sample, sequenced in a study of graft-versus-host responses after intestinal transplantation. Repertoires were generated with immunoSEQ multiplex PCR, while TCRdb's copy carries only in-frame clones and drops some. The table records about 29,000 clones, about 85% of them present only once. The sample in question was PBMCs, obtained 450 to 480 days after intestinal transplantation. The receptors shown here come from a human patient who received an intestinal transplant, so some T cells may come from the graft donor.

The V gene is TRBV10-1, the J gene TRBJ2-7; tentatively, D is TRBD2 (6 bases). In germline, CDR1 is WNHNN, CDR2 SYGVQD (reference sequence). V was cut by 6 bases and J by 2 bases, with 11 bases left in between. The CDR3 is 13 residues long. CDR3 region: CASSPRGTYEQYF. The CDR3 DNA follows: TGCGCCAGCAGCCCTCGGGGGACCTACGAGCAGTACTTC.

This clone was observed a single time. The chain has TRBV6-5 and TRBJ2-7; 10 nucleotides align to TRBD2. Germline loops: CDR1 MNHEY, CDR2 SVGAGI. V gave up 0 bases and J gave up 4 bases; unmatched junction bases: 3. The CDR3 runs 15 residues. CDR3 region: CASSYSWTSGYEQYF. CDR3 nucleotides: TGTGCCAGCAGTTACTCGTGGACTAGCGGTTACGAGCAGTACTTC.

The chain recombines TRBV5-1 with TRBJ2-7, with TRBD1 matching over 7 bases. V dropped 1 base and J dropped 2; count of bases not matched to a gene: 3. Germline lookup yields CDR1 SGHRS and CDR2 YFSETQ. CDR3 length equals 14 residues. CDR3 nucleotide sequence: TGCGCCAGCAGCTTGTGGGACAGCACCTACGAGCAGTACTTC. This gives the protein CASSLWDSTYEQYF.

The V and J genes are TRBV28 and TRBJ2-4, with D uncertain. In germline, CDR1 is MDHEN, CDR2 SYDVKM. CDR3 length: 16 residues. V lost 2 bases and J lost 0, with 11 bases in between. In DNA, the CDR3 is TGTGCCAGCAGTTTAGGCCAAGCCCCAGCCAAAAACATTCAGTACTTC. It codes for CASSLGQAPAKNIQYF.

The J gene is TRBJ1-5, the V gene TRBV19; tentatively, D is TRBD1 (5 bases). The CDR3 has 15 residues. V shed 5 bases and J shed 7 bases, with 18 bases lying between them. Germline V gene sequence: CDR1 LNHDA, CDR2 SQIVND (reference sequence). CDR3 region: CASSSPGAESQPQHF. The DNA for the CDR3 is TGTGCCAGTAGTTCCCCCGGGGCAGAATCCCAGCCCCAGCATTTT.

The gene calls are TRBV7-6 and TRBJ2-3, with D possibly called TRBD1 or TRBD2 (6 bases each). Germline loops: CDR1 SGHVS, CDR2 FNYEAQ. Trimming removed 1 base at V and 1 base at J, with 9 bases between. CDR3 length: 15 residues. In DNA form, the CDR3 reads TGTGCCAGCAGCTTAGTAGGGGGGCGCACAGATACGCAGTATTTT. Its translation is CASSLVGGRTDTQYF.

The V gene is TRBV6-1, the J gene TRBJ2-7, with D perhaps matching TRBD2 (7 bases). There are 15 residues in the CDR3. The V end lost 6 bases, the J end lost 5 bases, and 20 bases lay between the germline ends. From germline, CDR1 is MNHNS and CDR2 SASEGT. CDR3 sequence reads: CASRKGEGGKDEQYF. DNA for the CDR3: TGTGCCAGCAGAAAAGGGGAGGGGGGAAAAGACGAGCAGTACTTC.

This clone came up a few times. The rearrangement joins TRBV5-4 to TRBJ1-6; D perhaps matches TRBD1 (5 bases). V lost 0 bases and J 10 bases, leaving 11 bases between the germline ends. Germline V lookup: CDR1 SGHNT, CDR2 YYREEE (reference sequence). This CDR3 has 14 residues. The CDR3 reads CASSLAKRGSPLHF. The CDR3 region has the DNA TGTGCCAGCAGCTTGGCCAAGAGGGGATCACCCCTCCACTTT.

This clone has a handful of counts. This chain links TRBV27 with TRBJ1-2, with no clear D. V dropped 4 bases and J dropped 5 bases, with 5 bases sitting between them. CDR3 length: 11 residues. The germline CDR1 and CDR2 sequences are MNHEY and SMNVEV (reference sequence). Here the CDR3 reads CASSSEYGYTF. DNA of the CDR3: TGTGCCAGCAGTTCAGAGTATGGCTACACCTTC.

The rearrangement joins TRBV7-4 to TRBJ2-2; 8 nucleotides align to TRBD2. Germline values: CDR1 SGHVT, CDR2 SQSDAQ. The junction had 5 bases not matched to a gene; V was cut back by 4 bases and J by 1 base. The CDR3 is 16 amino acids. Written as DNA, the CDR3 is TGTGCCAGCAGCTGGCCTAGCGGGCTGAACACCGGGGAGCTGTTTTTT. Protein: CASSWPSGLNTGELFF.

The chain links TRBV7-9 to TRBJ1-5, with D unclear. The CDR3 covers 13 residues. CDR1 is SEHNR, CDR2 FQNEAQ, per germline (reference sequence). The ends were cut back, 1 base at V and 5 bases at J, with 6 bases in the middle. This chain's CDR3 is CASSLGGDQPQHF. In nucleotides, the CDR3 is TGTGCCAGCAGCTTAGGTGGAGATCAGCCCCAGCATTTT.

The chain is built from TRBV30 and TRBJ1-2; D possibly corresponds to TRBD1 (5 bases). Looked up from germline, CDR1 is GTSNPN and CDR2 is SVGIG (reference sequence). The CDR3 spans 15 residues. Between the trimmed V and J ends, which lost 1 base and 6 bases, there was a span of 18 bases. The CDR3 DNA reads as TGTGCCTGGAGTGCTTTTGGTCTCCAGGGACATGGCTACACCTTC. This translates into CAWSAFGLQGHGYTF.

This chain joins TRBV6-1 and TRBJ1-2; maybe TRBD1 (5 bases). Per the germline V gene, CDR1 is MNHNS and CDR2 is SASEGT. V shed 5 bases and J shed 3 bases, with 10 bases lying between them. The CDR3 spans 13 residues. The CDR3 coding sequence is TGTGCCAGCAGTCGAGACAGAGACTATGGCTACACCTTC. Protein: CASSRDRDYGYTF.

V and J are TRBV5-1 and TRBJ2-7; D gene unclear. Trimming shortened V by 7 bases and J by 5 bases, and 16 bases separated the two germline ends. The germline gives CDR1 SGHRS, CDR2 YFSETQ. This CDR3 is 13 amino acids long. Here the CDR3 reads CASSVADRNEQYF. The CDR3 nucleotides read TGCGCCAGCTCCGTTGCCGATCGCAACGAGCAGTACTTC.

Points on this clone: A read error may produce the germline difference seen at one junction end. The chain combines TRBV10-3 with TRBJ1-5; 7 bases agree with TRBD1. The CDR3 length is 12 residues. Germline assignment: CDR1 ENHRY and CDR2 SYGVKD. CDR3 region: CAVRGTNQPQHF. The CDR3, as DNA: TGTGCCGTCAGGGGGACTAATCAGCCCCAGCATTTT.

The chain's CDR3 is CASGATQVPGGEQYF. The DNA of the CDR3 is TGCGCCAGCGGCGCCACACAGGTCCCGGGGGGCGAGCAGTACTTC. The rearrangement links TRBV5-1 to TRBJ2-7, with 7 bases aligning to TRBD2. Germline values: CDR1 SGHRS, CDR2 YFSETQ. The J segment lost 6 bases and the V segment lost 7 bases, leaving 16 bases of the junction unmatched. The CDR3 sequence is 15 residues long.

CDR3 sequence: CASRGRGRRQPQHF. CDR3 sequence (DNA): TGTGCCAGCAGGGGCAGGGGGCGCCGGCAGCCCCAGCATTTT. The rearrangement links TRBV2 to TRBJ1-5, with 8 nucleotides matching TRBD1. Germline-derived CDR1 and CDR2 are SNHLY and FYNNEI. The CDR3 spans 14 residues. V gave up 6 bases and J gave up 7 bases; unmatched junction bases: 8.

V gene TRBV19 combines with J gene TRBJ2-1; D is unresolved. There are 14 residues in the CDR3. V lost 1 base to trimming and J lost 0 bases, with 4 bases between them. Germline CDR1 is LNHDA and CDR2 is SQIVND (reference sequence). As DNA, the CDR3 is TGTGCCAGTAGTATAGCGAGCTCCTACAATGAGCAGTTCTTC. Amino acid sequence: CASSIASSYNEQFF.

This chain connects TRBV10-3 to TRBJ1-5; no firm D call. V was cut by 3 bases and J by 3 bases, with 12 bases left in between. CDR3 length: 15 residues. CDR1 is ENHRY, CDR2 SYGVKD, per germline. CDR3 nucleotide sequence: TGTGCCATCAGTGATAAGGACGGCTACAATCAGCCCCAGCATTTT. This encodes CAISDKDGYNQPQHF.

This chain connects TRBV7-9 to TRBJ1-5; no clear D gene. Trimming stripped 6 bases from V and 7 bases from J, with 16 bases between. Germline CDR1 and CDR2: SEHNR and FQNEAQ (reference sequence). CDR3 size: 14 residues. CDR3 residues: CASSSTSSWQPQHF. CDR3 bases: TGTGCCAGCAGTTCCACTTCCAGTTGGCAGCCCCAGCATTTT.

This rearrangement joins TRBV30 to TRBJ1-3, with 7 bases aligning to TRBD1. J lost 2 bases, V lost 7 bases, and 8 bases had no gene match. The CDR3 loop spans 14 amino acids. CDR1 and CDR2 (germline): GTSNPN, SVGIG (reference sequence). This CDR3 reads CASSPGGTGNTIYF. The CDR3 DNA reads TGTGCCTCCTCCCCAGGGGGTACTGGAAACACCATATATTTT.